Listed below are T cell receptor beta chains from one sample, sequenced in a study of blood T cell repertoires in COVID-19. Some clones are missing from TCRdb's copy, which holds only in-frame ones; the method was immunoSEQ multiplex PCR. Of nearly 300,000 clones detected, roughly 88% appear once; the ten largest clones hold approximately 7%. The specimen sequenced was peripheral blood. These TCRs come from a woman in her thirties who had recovered from COVID-19. The CDR3 runs from the conserved cysteine through the conserved F or W. Fields, in order: J gene, V gene, clone size, D gene, CDR3 protein, CDR3 DNA. D genes are given only for firm matches. Size is omitted from some rows. Given values are once, few, many or a class for expanded clones.

>TRBJ2-7|TRBV5-1|-|TRBD1
CASSLGDRYSYEQYF
TGCGCCAGCAGCCTAGGGGACAGATACTCCTACGAGCAGTACTTC
>TRBJ1-2|TRBV7-8|-|-
CASSSAADFYGYTF
TGTGCCAGCAGCTCCGCCGCGGATTTCTATGGCTACACCTTC
>TRBJ1-1|TRBV2|-|TRBD1
CASSGTGGPTEAFF
TGTGCCAGCAGTGGGACAGGGGGTCCCACTGAAGCTTTCTTT
>TRBJ1-1|TRBV3-1/TRBV3-2|-|-
CASSQGLSQGRAEAFF
TGTGCCAGCAGCCAAGGTTTATCTCAGGGAAGGGCTGAAGCTTTCTTT
>TRBJ2-5|TRBV5-8|-|TRBD2
CASSLSGGVQETQYF
TGTGCCAGCAGCTTGAGCGGGGGGGTCCAAGAGACCCAGTACTTC
>TRBJ2-3|TRBV4-3|-|-
CASSQGGLAEVTDTQYF
TGCGCCAGCAGCCAAGGGGGGCTAGCGGAAGTCACAGATACGCAGTATTTT
>TRBJ1-3|TRBV19|-|-
CASSIFGGSSGNTIYF
TGTGCCAGTAGTATTTTCGGCGGGAGCTCTGGAAACACCATATATTTT
>TRBJ1-2|TRBV5-5|-|TRBD1
CASSPTGTGDGYTF
TGTGCCAGCAGCCCAACCGGGACAGGGGACGGCTACACCTTC
>TRBJ1-6|TRBV19|once|-
CASRQDYNSPLHF
TGTGCCAGCAGACAGGATTATAATTCACCCCTCCACTTT
>TRBJ1-1|TRBV28|-|-
CASSSGNTEAFF
TGTGCCAGCAGTTCGGGGAACACTGAAGCTTTCTTT
>TRBJ2-2|TRBV15|-|-
CATSRVANTGELFF
TGTGCCACCAGCAGAGTCGCGAACACCGGGGAGCTGTTTTTT
>TRBJ2-2|TRBV5-5|-|TRBD1
CASSLRQGMSAGELFF
TGTGCCAGCAGCTTGAGACAGGGTATGAGCGCCGGGGAGCTGTTTTTT
>TRBJ1-5|TRBV19|-|-
CASSIDGGRNQPQHF
TGTGCCAGTAGTATAGATGGGGGCCGCAATCAGCCCCAGCATTTT
>TRBJ2-1|TRBV6-5|-|TRBD2
CASSLAGAYNEQFF
TGTGCCAGCAGTTTAGCGGGGGCCTACAATGAGCAGTTCTTC
>TRBJ1-3|TRBV5-4|-|-
CASSLFYGNTIYF
TGTGCCAGCAGCTTATTCTATGGAAACACCATATATTTT
>TRBJ2-4|TRBV5-1|-|-
CASSLGGNIIAKNIQYF
TGCGCCAGCAGCTTAGGCGGGAACATAATAGCCAAAAACATTCAGTACTTC
>TRBJ1-4|TRBV6-2/TRBV6-3|-|-
CASSSGMPNEKLFF
TGTGCCAGCAGTTCAGGGATGCCTAATGAAAAACTGTTTTTT
>TRBJ2-2|TRBV11-2|once|TRBD2
CASSYRPGLAPNTGELFF
TGTGCCAGCAGCTACCGACCGGGACTAGCGCCAAACACCGGGGAGCTGTTTTTT
>TRBJ2-5|TRBV6-5|-|-
CASKVQGRETQYF
TGTGCCAGCAAAGTTCAGGGGCGAGAGACCCAGTACTTC
>TRBJ1-3|TRBV28|-|TRBD1
CASSVDRGNTIYF
TGTGCCAGCAGTGTGGACAGGGGAAACACCATATATTTT
>TRBJ2-1|TRBV11-2|-|-
CASNQGGHNNEQFF
TGTGCCAGCAACCAGGGGGGCCATAACAATGAGCAGTTCTTC
>TRBJ1-1|TRBV6-1|once|-
CASSDSGPEAFF
TGTGCCAGCAGTGATTCAGGGCCTGAAGCTTTCTTT
>TRBJ1-2|TRBV7-2|-|TRBD1
CASSFWDRVGGYTF
TGTGCCAGCAGCTTTTGGGACAGGGTGGGCGGCTACACCTTC
>TRBJ1-2|TRBV6-5|-|-
CASSTDRSRLYGYTF
TGTGCCAGCAGTACCGACAGGTCCCGACTCTATGGCTACACCTTC
>TRBJ2-3|TRBV2|-|-
CASRSSTDTQYF
TGTGCCAGCAGGAGTAGCACAGATACGCAGTATTTT
>TRBJ1-2|TRBV6-2/TRBV6-3|-|-
CASSYSEEGSYGYTF
TGTGCCAGCAGTTACTCAGAGGAGGGAAGCTATGGCTACACCTTC
>TRBJ2-4|TRBV2|-|-
CASSGSLAKNIQYF
TGTGCCAGCAGTGGGAGTCTTGCCAAAAACATTCAGTACTTC
>TRBJ2-7|TRBV6-1|-|-
CASSEYSSMTYEQYF
TGTGCCAGCAGTGAGTATTCCTCTATGACCTACGAGCAGTACTTC
>TRBJ1-5|TRBV6-5|few|-
CASSRDRSPNQPQHF
TGTGCCAGCAGCCGAGACAGGTCCCCCAATCAGCCCCAGCATTTT
>TRBJ2-7|TRBV4-1|-|-
CASSPGEGGWNEQYF
TGCGCCAGCAGCCCGGGGGAGGGGGGATGGAACGAGCAGTACTTC
>TRBJ2-7|TRBV7-3|-|-
CASSLSPDRSLYF
TGTGCCAGCAGCCTCTCCCCGGACAGATCTTTATACTTC
>TRBJ1-4|TRBV7-2|-|TRBD1
CASSFQTGGEEKLFF
TGTGCCAGCAGCTTCCAGACAGGGGGCGAAGAAAAACTGTTTTTT